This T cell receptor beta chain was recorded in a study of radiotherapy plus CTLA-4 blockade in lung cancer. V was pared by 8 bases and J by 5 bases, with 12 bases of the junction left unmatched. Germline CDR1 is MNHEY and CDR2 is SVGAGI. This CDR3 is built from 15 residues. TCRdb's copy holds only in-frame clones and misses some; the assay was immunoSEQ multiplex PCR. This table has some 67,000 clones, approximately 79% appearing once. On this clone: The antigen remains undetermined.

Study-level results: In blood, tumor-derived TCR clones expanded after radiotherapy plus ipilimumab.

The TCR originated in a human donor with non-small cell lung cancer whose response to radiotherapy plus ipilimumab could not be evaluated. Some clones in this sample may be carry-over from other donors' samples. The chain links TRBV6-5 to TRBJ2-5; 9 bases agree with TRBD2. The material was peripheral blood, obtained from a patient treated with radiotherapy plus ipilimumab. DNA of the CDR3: TGTGCCAGCTCGCCCAGCGGGGGGCCGGGGGAGACCCAGTACTTC. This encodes CASSPSGGPGETQYF.